This T cell receptor (beta chain) was recovered during a study of blood T cell repertoires in COVID-19. The CDR3 is made up of 16 amino acids. Trimming took 3 bases from V and 3 from J, leaving 15 bases between them. Germline CDR1 MNHEY, CDR2 SVGAGI. Assay used: immunoSEQ multiplex PCR; TCRdb lists only in-frame clones, some missing. The sample contains 300,000 or so clones, 75% to 90% of which appear only once. What was sequenced was peripheral blood. The chain employs TRBV6-5 and TRBJ1-3, with no clear D. This receptor was taken from a woman between 25 and 40 years old with COVID-19, enrolled during active disease. The CDR3 nucleotides read TGTGCCAGCAGTTATTCCGCTTCGGTCCTTGGAAACACCATATATTTT. It codes for CASSYSASVLGNTIYF.